This T cell receptor beta chain was documented in a study of early T cells in non-severe SARS-CoV-2 infection. Study in general: Bulk RNA from unsorted whole blood was sequenced; chains were unpaired.

This clonotype was seen a handful of times. Unique molecular identifiers were attached to individual cDNA molecules. TCRdb analysed the 5' RACE reads with MiXCR anew, one entry per CDR3 protein. The sample lists tens of thousands of distinct CDR3 sequences, 18% occurring once. Between the trimmed V and J ends, which lost 2 bases and 1 base, there was a span of 8 bases. CDR3 length: 15 amino acids. Germline-derived CDR1 and CDR2 are MNHEY and SVGAGI. The specimen comprised whole blood, sampled at baseline. The J gene is TRBJ2-2, the V gene TRBV6-5; D not resolved. This receptor was identified in an adult who was a healthcare worker with PCR-confirmed SARS-CoV-2 infection or an uninfected control (not recorded which). The CDR3 region has the DNA TGTGCCAGCAGTTACGCAAGAAAGAACACCGGGGAGCTGTTTTTT. Translating gives CASSYARKNTGELFF.